A selection of T cell receptor beta chains follows, all from one sample in a study of read filtering for tumor transcriptome and immune sequencing. Each CDR3 protein gets one entry after TCRdb re-called the reads with MiXCR. The profile shows approximately 62,000 distinct CDR3 sequences, roughly 19% of them singletons. Specimen: a population of CD138-negative cells sorted from bone marrow. The source is a donor aged 40 or over with multiple myeloma. The CDR3 runs from the conserved cysteine through the conserved F or W. Each record gives: D gene, clone size, J gene, CDR3 length, V gene, CDR3 DNA, CDR3 protein. The D gene is left open where the match is weak. Expanded clones get a size class; other rows say once, few or many, or leave the size out.

d_call: -; clone_size: many; j_call: TRBJ2-2; cdr3_length: 13; v_call: TRBV6-4; cdr3_nt: TGTGCCAGCAGTGTTTTGGGCACCGGGGAGCTGTTTTTT; cdr3_aa: CASSVLGTGELFF
d_call: -; clone_size: many; j_call: TRBJ2-7; cdr3_length: 14; v_call: TRBV7-9; cdr3_nt: TGTGCCAGCAGCCCCTCAGGCGGGCTCTACGAGCAGTACTTC; cdr3_aa: CASSPSGGLYEQYF
d_call: TRBD2; clone_size: many; j_call: TRBJ2-3; cdr3_length: 16; v_call: TRBV9; cdr3_nt: TGTGCCAGCAGCGGGGGACTAGCGGGAGGATCAGATACGCAGTATTTT; cdr3_aa: CASSGGLAGGSDTQYF
d_call: -; clone_size: many; j_call: TRBJ2-3; cdr3_length: 13; v_call: TRBV2; cdr3_nt: TGTGCCAGCCTGGACTCAAGGGAAGATACGCAGTATTTT; cdr3_aa: CASLDSREDTQYF
d_call: TRBD1; clone_size: many; j_call: TRBJ2-5; cdr3_length: 15; v_call: TRBV7-9; cdr3_nt: TGTGCCAGCAGTCGAGCAGGGGGCCGCCAAGAGACCCAGTACTTC; cdr3_aa: CASSRAGGRQETQYF
d_call: -; clone_size: many; j_call: TRBJ2-7; cdr3_length: 13; v_call: TRBV6-2/TRBV6-3; cdr3_nt: TGTGCCAGCAGTTACTTCGGCAGCTACGAGCAGTACTTC; cdr3_aa: CASSYFGSYEQYF
d_call: -; clone_size: many; j_call: TRBJ2-1; cdr3_length: 12; v_call: TRBV3-1; cdr3_nt: TGTGCCAGCAGCCCTACAGGGCATGAGCAGTTCTTC; cdr3_aa: CASSPTGHEQFF
d_call: -; clone_size: many; j_call: TRBJ2-3; cdr3_length: 12; v_call: TRBV10-2; cdr3_nt: TGCGCCAGCTCAATAAGCACAGATACGCAGTATTTT; cdr3_aa: CASSISTDTQYF
d_call: -; clone_size: many; j_call: TRBJ1-5; cdr3_length: 16; v_call: TRBV20-1; cdr3_nt: TGCAGTGCCTGGGGGGGGGGGACAAATAGCAATCAGCCCCAGCATTTT; cdr3_aa: CSAWGGGTNSNQPQHF
d_call: -; clone_size: many; j_call: TRBJ2-1; cdr3_length: 14; v_call: TRBV5-6; cdr3_nt: TGTGCCAGCAGCAGGGACTTCTACTACAATGAGCAGTTCTTC; cdr3_aa: CASSRDFYYNEQFF
d_call: -; clone_size: many; j_call: TRBJ1-6; cdr3_length: 14; v_call: TRBV28; cdr3_nt: TGTGCCAGCAGTTTATCCCTGGCTGATTCACCCCTCCACTTT; cdr3_aa: CASSLSLADSPLHF
d_call: -; clone_size: many; j_call: TRBJ2-3; cdr3_length: 16; v_call: TRBV28; cdr3_nt: TGTGCCAGCAGTTTGGCAGGACACGGGGTAGAGCATACGCAGTATTTT; cdr3_aa: CASSLAGHGVEHTQYF
d_call: TRBD2; clone_size: many; j_call: TRBJ2-5; cdr3_length: 16; v_call: TRBV4-1; cdr3_nt: TGCGCCAGCAGCCAAGATTGGCGGGGGAGCCAAGAGACCCAGTACTTC; cdr3_aa: CASSQDWRGSQETQYF
d_call: TRBD2; clone_size: many; j_call: TRBJ2-7; cdr3_length: 12; v_call: TRBV5-1; cdr3_nt: TGCGCCAGCAGCGGACTAGCGGACGAGCAGTACTTC; cdr3_aa: CASSGLADEQYF
d_call: TRBD1; clone_size: many; j_call: TRBJ2-2; cdr3_length: 14; v_call: TRBV6-4; cdr3_nt: TGTGCCAGCAGCGGGGACAGCGGCACCGGGGAGCTGTTTTTT; cdr3_aa: CASSGDSGTGELFF
d_call: TRBD1; clone_size: many; j_call: TRBJ1-5; cdr3_length: 16; v_call: TRBV28; cdr3_nt: TGTGCCCTATCCGAGACAGGGAAGGGGAGCAATCAGCCCCAGCATTTT; cdr3_aa: CALSETGKGSNQPQHF
d_call: -; clone_size: many; j_call: TRBJ1-1; cdr3_length: 13; v_call: TRBV29-1; cdr3_nt: TGCAGCGTTGGCTGGACGGGGGAGACTGAAGCTTTCTTT; cdr3_aa: CSVGWTGETEAFF
d_call: -; clone_size: many; j_call: TRBJ2-2; cdr3_length: 12; v_call: TRBV5-1; cdr3_nt: TGCGCCAGCAGCCCCGGATCCGGGGAGCTGTTTTTT; cdr3_aa: CASSPGSGELFF
d_call: -; clone_size: many; j_call: TRBJ1-5; cdr3_length: 15; v_call: TRBV6-5; cdr3_nt: TGTGCCAGCAGTTACCAATCCGGGGGGCTTCAGCCCCAGCATTTT; cdr3_aa: CASSYQSGGLQPQHF
d_call: -; clone_size: many; j_call: TRBJ2-3; cdr3_length: 12; v_call: TRBV7-2; cdr3_nt: TGTGCCAGCAGCCCCTCCCGCACTACGCAGTATTTT; cdr3_aa: CASSPSRTTQYF
d_call: TRBD2; clone_size: many; j_call: TRBJ2-7; cdr3_length: 16; v_call: TRBV24-1; cdr3_nt: TGTGCCACCAGTGATTCTGAGCGGGAGGGCCGACCCGAGCAGTACTTC; cdr3_aa: CATSDSEREGRPEQYF
d_call: -; clone_size: many; j_call: TRBJ1-1; cdr3_length: 17; v_call: TRBV4-1; cdr3_nt: TGCGCCAGCAGCCAAGATTTTGGGGGGCTCCCGAACACTGAAGCTTTCTTT; cdr3_aa: CASSQDFGGLPNTEAFF
d_call: -; clone_size: -; j_call: TRBJ1-5; cdr3_length: 20; v_call: TRBV12-3/TRBV12-4; cdr3_nt: TGTGCCAGCAGCAAATCGACCGAATATAGTTTTCCGTACGGCAATCAGCCCCAGCATTTT; cdr3_aa: CASSKSTEYSFPYGNQPQHF
d_call: -; clone_size: many; j_call: TRBJ1-1; cdr3_length: 16; v_call: TRBV9; cdr3_nt: TGTGCCAGCAGCTATAGAGCGGGGGCGAGTGGCACTGAAGCTTCCTTT; cdr3_aa: CASSYRAGASGTEASF
d_call: -; clone_size: -; j_call: TRBJ2-7; cdr3_length: 12; v_call: TRBV6-1; cdr3_nt: TGTGCCTTCAGTTTTGGGACGGTCGAGCAGTACTTC; cdr3_aa: CAFSFGTVEQYF
d_call: -; clone_size: many; j_call: TRBJ1-5; cdr3_length: 15; v_call: TRBV19; cdr3_nt: TGTGCCAGTAGTATAGATCTGGGATCTTATCAGCCCCAGCATTTT; cdr3_aa: CASSIDLGSYQPQHF
d_call: TRBD2; clone_size: many; j_call: TRBJ2-2; cdr3_length: 14; v_call: TRBV28; cdr3_nt: TGTGCCAGCAGTTTATGGCTAGCGGGCGGGGAGCTGTTTTTT; cdr3_aa: CASSLWLAGGELFF